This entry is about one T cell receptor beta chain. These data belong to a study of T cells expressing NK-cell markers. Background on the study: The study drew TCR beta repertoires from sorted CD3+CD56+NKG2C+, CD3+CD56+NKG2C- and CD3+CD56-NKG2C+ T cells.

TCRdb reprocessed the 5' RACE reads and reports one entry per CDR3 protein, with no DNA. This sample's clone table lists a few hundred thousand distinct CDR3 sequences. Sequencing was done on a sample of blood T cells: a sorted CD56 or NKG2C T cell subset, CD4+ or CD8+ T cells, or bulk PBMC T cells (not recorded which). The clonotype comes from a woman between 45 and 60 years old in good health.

This chain's CDR3 is CASSKAPDLIQKSDTQYF. The chain is built from TRBV21-1 and TRBJ2-3. TRBV21-1 is deemed a pseudogene. CDR3 length: 18 amino acids.